The entry below describes one T cell receptor (beta chain). This sample is drawn from a study of blood T cell repertoires in COVID-19. Per the study methods: Amplification with reference gene primers provided the estimates of nucleated cell counts. Repertoires were generated with immunoSEQ multiplex PCR, while TCRdb's copy carries only in-frame clones and drops some. For V, J and clone size, that table is used; D and trimming come from the DNA. The table includes 45,000 to 55,000 clones, around 90% detected once. The germline V gene has CDR1 MNHEY and CDR2 SVGAGI. The CDR3 length is 15 residues. The V and J ends lost 1 base and 1 base, in that order; junction bases with no gene match: 3.

This chain uses TRBV6-5 with TRBJ2-5, with 7 positions matching TRBD1. The origin of this receptor is a human donor in a cohort sampled during active COVID-19. Sequences were obtained from peripheral blood. The CDR3 loop is CASSYLGQTQETQYF. The CDR3 coding sequence is TGTGCCAGCAGTTACTTGGGACAGACCCAAGAGACCCAGTACTTC.